These T cell receptor beta chains were read from a single sample in a study of cytomegalovirus exposure and HLA in healthy donors. Some clones are missing from TCRdb's copy, which holds only in-frame ones; the method was immunoSEQ multiplex PCR. The table lists approximately 180,000 clones, more than 70% of them singletons, with roughly 1.5% in the top ten. Sequenced material: PBMCs. These receptors were obtained from a woman aged 18-29 years in good health and CMV-seronegative. Both conserved end residues are part of each CDR3. The D gene is left open where the match is weak. Only part of the rows carry a size: once, few, many, or a class if the clone is expanded.

NA,NA,TRBV29-1,TRBJ1-4,CSVGGSDEKLFF,TGCAGCGTTGGCGGAAGCGATGAAAAACTGTTTTTT
NA,TRBD2,TRBV19,TRBJ2-7,CASSPWGSSGTLYEQYF,TGTGCCAGTAGCCCTTGGGGATCTAGCGGCACCTTATACGAGCAGTACTTC
NA,TRBD2,TRBV5-1,TRBJ2-7,CASSISGVGNYEQYF,TGCGCCAGCAGTATTAGCGGGGTCGGGAACTACGAGCAGTACTTC
NA,TRBD1,TRBV11-3,TRBJ2-7,CASSTGTGSYEQYF,TGTGCCAGCAGCACCGGGACAGGTTCCTACGAGCAGTACTTC
NA,TRBD1,TRBV5-1,TRBJ2-3,CASSGKDRASTDTQYF,TGCGCCAGCAGCGGAAAGGACAGGGCTAGCACAGATACGCAGTATTTT
once,NA,TRBV11-2,TRBJ1-2,CASTPASTGYGYTF,TGTGCCAGCACCCCGGCTTCGACAGGCTATGGCTACACCTTC
NA,TRBD2,TRBV5-4,TRBJ2-7,CASSLGGGFRSVHEQYF,TGTGCCAGCAGCTTGGGGGGGGGTTTCCGGTCAGTCCACGAGCAGTACTTC
NA,NA,TRBV30,TRBJ2-2,CAWGSATNTGELFF,TGTGCCTGGGGTAGCGCCACGAACACCGGGGAGCTGTTTTTT
NA,NA,TRBV5-8,TRBJ2-5,CASSNYRSARGETQYF,TGTGCCAGCAGCAACTACAGGTCCGCGAGGGGGGAGACCCAGTACTTC
NA,TRBD1,TRBV4-1,TRBJ2-5,CASSQVFDREQETQYF,TGCGCCAGCAGCCAAGTATTCGACAGGGAGCAAGAGACCCAGTACTTC
NA,TRBD2,TRBV5-6,TRBJ2-1,CASSLARGGSSNEQFF,TGTGCCAGCAGCTTGGCTCGCGGGGGGAGTAGCAATGAGCAGTTCTTC
NA,NA,TRBV5-1,TRBJ1-2,CASSLAKGGLDGYTF,TGCGCCAGCAGCTTGGCAAAGGGAGGGCTTGATGGCTACACCTTC
NA,NA,TRBV11-2,TRBJ1-2,CASASDRIYGYTF,TGTGCCAGCGCCTCGGACAGAATCTATGGCTACACCTTC
NA,TRBD2,TRBV11-2,TRBJ2-1,CASSPSGRANNEQFF,TGTGCCAGCAGTCCCAGCGGGAGGGCGAACAATGAGCAGTTCTTC
once,NA,TRBV7-9,TRBJ1-2,CASSLGARGILSAHGYTF,TGTGCCAGCAGCTTAGGGGCCAGGGGAATCCTCTCGGCGCATGGCTACACCTTC
NA,NA,TRBV5-1,TRBJ2-1,CASRRYSYNEQFF,TGCGCCAGCAGGAGGTACTCCTACAATGAGCAGTTCTTC
NA,NA,TRBV25-1,TRBJ1-1,CASRPSGVNTEAFF,TGTGCCAGCAGGCCATCGGGGGTTAACACTGAAGCTTTCTTT
NA,NA,TRBV5-6,TRBJ2-7,CASSFAPQGPYEQYF,TGTGCCAGCAGCTTCGCGCCCCAGGGGCCCTACGAGCAGTACTTC